The present entry profiles one TCR beta chain with its context. The antigen remains unidentified. This same CDR3 is encoded by further DNA sequences in the sample. Trimming pared 0 bases from V and 7 bases from J, leaving 7 bases between. Germline V gene sequence: CDR1 MGHRA, CDR2 YSYEKL. This CDR3 is built from 13 residues. The data belong to a study of T cell responses to AZD1222 COVID-19 vaccine. Study observations and caveats: Nearly half of spike-specific TCRs reportedly target variant regions that are unmutated in the B.1.351 and B.1.1.7 variants. Donors were largely white British and mainly female; clonal diversity was possibly underestimated.

This table comes from immunoSEQ multiplex PCR, and its TCRdb copy is limited to in-frame clones, with some not included. The top ten clones hold 0.5% to 0.65% of a sample with 250,000 to 300,000 clones, 94% of them seen once. The origin of this receptor is an adult who received the AZD1222 COVID-19 vaccine. The chain is built from TRBV4-1 and TRBJ1-5; D unresolved. Sample: peripheral blood, taken 28 days after the second AZD1222 dose. The CDR3 DNA follows: TGCGCCAGCAGCCAAGACCAAGGCCAGCCCCAGCATTTT. It codes for CASSQDQGQPQHF.